The TCR beta chain under discussion was sequenced for a study of cytomegalovirus exposure and HLA in healthy donors. At the level of the study: Per a later analysis, the roughly 670 first-cohort and some 110 validation repertoires shared one platform.

In this sample, this clone turned up a few times. What it binds is not known. Germline loops: CDR1 SGDLS, CDR2 YYNGEE. This CDR3 region has 13 residues. V was pared by 4 bases and J by 8 bases, with 8 bases of the junction left unmatched. Sequencing used immunoSEQ multiplex PCR; TCRdb keeps in-frame clones, though not all of them. The table shows 59,000 or so clones, with nearly 90% occurring only once. Study outcomes and limitations: A subsequent analysis found that TCR clusters from the first cohort also tended to co-occur in the 90 to 150 validation repertoires, with about 94% of cluster scores above 0. Per published reports, the classifier diagnosed cytomegalovirus status with high specificity and sensitivity. Some public TCRs appeared in many individuals, while most sequences were rare.

The specimen sequenced was PBMCs. The chain employs TRBV9 and TRBJ1-2; 7 positions agree with TRBD1. The receptor's source is a woman aged 18-35 years in good health and CMV-seronegative. The CDR3 region is CASSSPTGLGYTF. CDR3 nucleotide sequence: TGTGCCAGCAGCTCCCCGACAGGGCTCGGCTACACCTTC.